Shown below are 15 T cell receptor beta chains from a single sample sequenced in a study of shared T cell receptors in the human thymus. Clones were sequenced by immunoSEQ multiplex PCR, and TCRdb holds only the in-frame ones, with some missing. This table has hundreds of thousands of clones, approximately 85% appearing once. These sequences were also reported in another study, on human thymus T cells.

The specimen sequenced was thymocytes. The receptors were gathered from a girl under two years old with a congenital heart defect.

This chain joins TRBV27 and TRBJ2-1; TRBD1 might be the D (6 bases). The V gene's germline CDR1 is MNHEY and CDR2 SMNVEV (reference sequence). Trimming pared 5 bases from V and 8 bases from J, leaving 22 bases between. CDR3 length: 16 residues. As DNA, the CDR3 is TGTGCCAGCAGTCCCAAAGACAACAGGGTCGGGGATGAGCAGTTCTTC. This sequence encodes CASSPKDNRVGDEQFF.

This CDR3 reads CATREDRDHGYTF. The DNA of the CDR3 is TGTGCCACCAGAGAGGACAGGGACCATGGCTACACCTTC. The chain has TRBV15 and TRBJ1-2, with 8 nucleotides matching TRBD1. The length of the CDR3 is 13 residues. Trimming at V came to 6 bases and at J to 6 bases, leaving 6 bases not matched to a gene. The germline gives CDR1 LNHNV, CDR2 YYDKDF (reference sequence).

The chain recombines TRBV7-2 with TRBJ1-3, with D possibly being TRBD1 (5 bases). This CDR3 spans 15 amino acids. V was clipped by 5 bases and J by 5 bases, with 16 bases between them. Germline CDR1 is SGHTA and CDR2 is FQGNSA. CDR3 coding DNA: TGTGCCAGCAGCCGGGAGGGACGGCCAAGAAACACCATATATTTT. It is translated as CASSREGRPRNTIYF.

This chain connects TRBV7-9 to TRBJ2-1, with TRBD1 identical over 10 bases. This CDR3 is 17 amino acids long. Looked up from germline, CDR1 is SEHNR and CDR2 is FQNEAQ (reference sequence). V was pared by 2 bases and J by 9 bases, with 13 bases of the junction left unmatched. The CDR3 DNA follows: TGTGCCAGCAGCTTACCACTAAGACAGGGGGCCAATGGTGAGCAGTTCTTC. It encodes CASSLPLRQGANGEQFF.

The V and J genes are TRBV4-3 and TRBJ2-5, with TRBD1 identical over 9 bases. The CDR3 is 17 residues long. Unmatched junction bases numbered 11, after V lost 3 bases and J lost 3 bases. Germline V CDR1 and CDR2: LGHNA, YSLEER. The chain's CDR3 is CASSQGRDREAKETQYF. The CDR3 nucleotides read TGCGCCAGCAGCCAGGGCCGGGACAGGGAAGCCAAAGAGACCCAGTACTTC.

This clone was seen a few times. The chain employs TRBV7-3 and TRBJ1-4, with a possible D match to TRBD1 (5 bases). The germline V gene encodes CDR1 SGHTA and CDR2 FQGTGA. V was trimmed by 2 bases and J by 2 bases, leaving 15 bases between them. This CDR3 has 17 amino acids. The DNA of the CDR3 is TGTGCCAGCAGCTTACTTCGGCTGGGGGGGACTAATGAAAAACTGTTTTTT. Its translation: CASSLLRLGGTNEKLFF.

This rearrangement joins TRBV27 to TRBJ2-7; D not resolved. CDR1 is MNHEY, CDR2 SMNVEV, per germline (reference sequence). V was shortened by 3 bases and J by 6 bases, with 15 bases between the two germline ends. This CDR3 region has 14 residues. This CDR3 reads CASSLLQEPFEQYF. CDR3 nucleotides: TGTGCCAGCAGTTTGCTCCAGGAACCCTTCGAGCAGTACTTC.

The chain links TRBV6-6 to TRBJ1-1; D is undetermined. This CDR3 comprises 12 residues. With 6 bases removed from V and 3 bases from J, the gap between germline ends came to 8 bases. CDR1 MNHNY and CDR2 SVGAGI come from the germline V gene (reference sequence). The CDR3 reads CASSPEYTEAFF. The CDR3 nucleotides are TGTGCCAGCAGCCCAGAATACACTGAAGCTTTCTTT.

CDR3 region: CASSSAGQALYGYTF. The DNA for the CDR3 is TGTGCCAGCAGTTCAGCCGGACAGGCCCTCTATGGCTACACCTTC. The V gene is TRBV27, the J gene TRBJ1-2; TRBD1 matches at 7 bases. Germline V gene lookup returns CDR1 MNHEY and CDR2 SMNVEV (reference sequence). This CDR3 comprises 15 residues. The V segment lost 4 bases and the J segment 4 bases; nucleotides outside the gene matches: 9.

J is TRBJ1-3 and V is TRBV5-1; 10 bases are shared with TRBD1. V shed 0 bases and J 2 bases; nucleotides not matched to a gene: 8. The CDR3 length is 18 residues. Germline assignment: CDR1 SGHRS and CDR2 YFSETQ. DNA for the CDR3: TGCGCCAGCAGCTTGGTAGGGACAGGGGCCCCTACTGGAAACACCATATATTTT. Translating gives CASSLVGTGAPTGNTIYF.

This rearrangement joins TRBV7-6 to TRBJ2-3; 8 positions match TRBD1. The CDR3 runs to 15 residues. Germline trimming cut 5 bases from V and 3 bases from J; bases unmatched to any gene: 7. Germline-derived CDR1 and CDR2 are SGHVS and FNYEAQ. The CDR3 region has the DNA TGTGCCAGCAGCCCCCCAGGGGGCATAACAGATACGCAGTATTTT. This sequence encodes CASSPPGGITDTQYF.

The chain uses TRBV11-2 and TRBJ1-2, with D perhaps matching TRBD1 (5 bases). CDR3 length: 13 residues. Per the germline V gene, CDR1 is SGHAT and CDR2 is FQNNGV. V shed 3 bases and J shed 5 bases, with 10 bases lying between them. CDR3 coding DNA: TGTGCCAGCAGCTTGTTCCGGGGGTATGGCTACACCTTC. Amino acids: CASSLFRGYGYTF.

The chain has TRBV4-2 and TRBJ2-3; 13 bases match TRBD2. The CDR3 has 22 amino acids. The germline V gene encodes CDR1 LGHNA and CDR2 YNFKEQ. Trimming at V came to 1 base and at J to 0 bases, leaving 16 bases not matched to a gene. CDR3 residues: CASSQVRRLAGGSTTSTDTQYF. The CDR3 region has the DNA TGTGCCAGCAGCCAAGTTCGCCGACTAGCGGGGGGCTCCACCACTAGCACAGATACGCAGTATTTT.

This clone was counted a single time. The chain employs TRBV21-1 and TRBJ2-3; the listed D gene, TRBD1, was not tested against the DNA. TRBV21-1 is designated a pseudogene. The CDR3 is 15 amino acids. The CDR3 region is CASSNRGLLTDTQYF. CDR3 coding DNA: TGTGCCAGCAGCAACAGGGGGCTTCTCACAGATACGCAGTATTTT.

The chain is built from TRBV7-6 and TRBJ2-3; 10 nucleotides match TRBD2. The CDR3 extends over 19 amino acids. V gave up 4 bases and J gave up 1 base; unmatched junction bases: 14. Looked up from germline, CDR1 is SGHVS and CDR2 is FNYEAQ. In DNA form, the CDR3 reads TGTGCCAGCAGCTCCTTCAGTTTAAGGGGGACTAGCGGCACAGATACGCAGTATTTT. The encoded protein is CASSSFSLRGTSGTDTQYF.